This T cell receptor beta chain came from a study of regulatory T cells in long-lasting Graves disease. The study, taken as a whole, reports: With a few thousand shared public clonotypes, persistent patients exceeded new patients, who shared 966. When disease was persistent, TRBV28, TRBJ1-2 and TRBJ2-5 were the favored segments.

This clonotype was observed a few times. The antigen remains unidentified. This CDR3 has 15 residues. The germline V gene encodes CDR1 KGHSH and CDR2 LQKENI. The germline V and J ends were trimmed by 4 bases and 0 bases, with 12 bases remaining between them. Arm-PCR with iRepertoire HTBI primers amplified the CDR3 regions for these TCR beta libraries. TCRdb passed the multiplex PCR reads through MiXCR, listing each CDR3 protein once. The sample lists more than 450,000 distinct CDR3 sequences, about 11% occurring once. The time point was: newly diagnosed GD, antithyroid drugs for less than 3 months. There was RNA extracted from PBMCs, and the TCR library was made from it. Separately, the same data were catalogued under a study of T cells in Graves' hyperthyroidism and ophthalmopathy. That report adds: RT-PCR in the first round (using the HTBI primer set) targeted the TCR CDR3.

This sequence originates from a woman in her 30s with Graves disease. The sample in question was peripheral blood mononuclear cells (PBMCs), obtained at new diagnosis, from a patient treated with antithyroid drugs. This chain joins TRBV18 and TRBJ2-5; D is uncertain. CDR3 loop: CASSLITGNQETQYF. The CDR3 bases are TGTGCCAGCTCACTCATTACGGGCAACCAAGAGACCCAGTACTTC.